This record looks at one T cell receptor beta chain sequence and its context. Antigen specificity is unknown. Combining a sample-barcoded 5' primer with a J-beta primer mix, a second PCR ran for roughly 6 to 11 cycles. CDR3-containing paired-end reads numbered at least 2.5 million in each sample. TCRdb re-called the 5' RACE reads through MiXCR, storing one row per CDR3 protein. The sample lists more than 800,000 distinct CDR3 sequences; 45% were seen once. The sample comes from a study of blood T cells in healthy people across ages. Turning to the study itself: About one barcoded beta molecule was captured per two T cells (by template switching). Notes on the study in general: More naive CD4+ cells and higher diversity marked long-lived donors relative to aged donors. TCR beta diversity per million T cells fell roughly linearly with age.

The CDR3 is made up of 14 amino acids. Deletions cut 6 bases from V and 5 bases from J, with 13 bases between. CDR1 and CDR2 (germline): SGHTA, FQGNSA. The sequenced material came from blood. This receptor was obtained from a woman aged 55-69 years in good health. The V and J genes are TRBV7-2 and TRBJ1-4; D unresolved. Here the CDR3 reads CASRSRAPNEKLFF. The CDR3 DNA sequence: TGTGCCAGCAGGTCCCGGGCTCCGAATGAAAAACTGTTTTTT. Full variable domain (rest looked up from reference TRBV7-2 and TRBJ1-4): GAGVSQSPSNKVTEKGKDVELRCDPISGHTALYWYRQSLGQGLEFLIYFQGNSAPDKSGLPSDRFSAERTGGSVSTLTIQRTQQEDSAVYLCASRSRAPNEKLFFGSGTQLSVL.